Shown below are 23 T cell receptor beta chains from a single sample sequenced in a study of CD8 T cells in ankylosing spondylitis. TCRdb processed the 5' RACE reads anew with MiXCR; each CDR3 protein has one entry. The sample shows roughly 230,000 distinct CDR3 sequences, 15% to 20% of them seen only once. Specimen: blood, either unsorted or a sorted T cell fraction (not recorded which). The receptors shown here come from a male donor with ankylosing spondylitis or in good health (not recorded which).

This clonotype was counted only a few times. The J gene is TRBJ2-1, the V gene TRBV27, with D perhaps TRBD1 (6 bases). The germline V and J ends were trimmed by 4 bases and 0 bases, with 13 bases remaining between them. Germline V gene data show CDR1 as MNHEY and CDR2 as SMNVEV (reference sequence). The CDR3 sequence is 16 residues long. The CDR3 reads CASSSSDSISYNEQFF. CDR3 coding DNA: TGTGCCAGCAGTTCCTCGGACAGTATCTCCTACAATGAGCAGTTCTTC.

CDR3 nucleotides: TGTGCCAGCAGCCTCAAGAGGACGGCCCCTCAGGCAGATACGCAGTATTTT. Translation gives CASSLKRTAPQADTQYF. This chain links TRBV11-1 with TRBJ2-3; no reliable D call. The CDR3 loop spans 17 amino acids. Looked up from germline, CDR1 is SGHAT and CDR2 is FQDESV (reference sequence). V was clipped by 5 bases and J by 4 bases, with 22 bases between them.

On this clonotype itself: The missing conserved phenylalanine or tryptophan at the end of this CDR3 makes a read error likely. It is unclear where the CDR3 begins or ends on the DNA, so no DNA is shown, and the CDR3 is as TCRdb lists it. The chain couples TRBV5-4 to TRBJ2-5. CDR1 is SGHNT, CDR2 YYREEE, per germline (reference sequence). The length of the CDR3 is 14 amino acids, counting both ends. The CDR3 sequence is CASSLAGSPRDPVL.

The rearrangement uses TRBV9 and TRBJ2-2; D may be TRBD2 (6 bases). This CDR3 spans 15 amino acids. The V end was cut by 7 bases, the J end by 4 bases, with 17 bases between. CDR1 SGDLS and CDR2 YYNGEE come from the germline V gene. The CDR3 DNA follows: TGTGCCAGCTCCACCTATACTAGCTCCACCGGGGAGCTGTTTTTT. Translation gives CASSTYTSSTGELFF.

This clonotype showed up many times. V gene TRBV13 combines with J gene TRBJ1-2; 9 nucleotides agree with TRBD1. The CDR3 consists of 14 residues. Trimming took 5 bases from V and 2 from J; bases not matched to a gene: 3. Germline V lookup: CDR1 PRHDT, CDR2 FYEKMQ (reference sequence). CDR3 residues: CASSLGTGNYGYTF. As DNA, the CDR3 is TGTGCCAGCAGCCTCGGGACAGGGAACTATGGCTACACCTTC.

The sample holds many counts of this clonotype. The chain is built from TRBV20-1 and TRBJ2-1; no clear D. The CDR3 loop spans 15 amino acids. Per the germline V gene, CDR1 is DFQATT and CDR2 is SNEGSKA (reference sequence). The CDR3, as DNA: TGCAGCCACATTCCCGACTCCGTCGCAAACAATGAGCAGTTCTTC. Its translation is CSHIPDSVANNEQFF.

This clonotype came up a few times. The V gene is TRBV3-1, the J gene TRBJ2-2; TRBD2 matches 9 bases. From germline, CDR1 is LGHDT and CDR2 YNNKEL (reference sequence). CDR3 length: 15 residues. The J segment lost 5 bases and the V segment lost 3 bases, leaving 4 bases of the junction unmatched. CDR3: CASSHLREGTGELFF. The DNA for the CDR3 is TGTGCCAGCAGCCATTTGCGGGAGGGAACCGGGGAGCTGTTTTTT. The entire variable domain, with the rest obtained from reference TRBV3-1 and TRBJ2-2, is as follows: DTAVSQTPKYLVTQMGNDKSIKCEQNLGHDTMYWYKQDSKKFLKIMFSYNNKELIINETVPNRFSPKSPDKAHLNLHINSLELGDSAVYFCASSHLREGTGELFFGEGSRLTVL.

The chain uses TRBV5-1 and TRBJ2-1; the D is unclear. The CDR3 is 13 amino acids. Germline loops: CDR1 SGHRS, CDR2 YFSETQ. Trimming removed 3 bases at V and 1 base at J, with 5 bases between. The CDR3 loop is CASSSVSYNEQFF. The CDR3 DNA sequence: TGCGCCAGCAGCTCTGTTTCCTACAATGAGCAGTTCTTC.

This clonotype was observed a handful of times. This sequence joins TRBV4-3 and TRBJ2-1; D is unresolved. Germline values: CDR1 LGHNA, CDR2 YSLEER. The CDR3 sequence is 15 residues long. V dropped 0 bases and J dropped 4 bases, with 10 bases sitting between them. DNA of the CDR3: TGCGCCAGCAGCCAAGATCCAGCGTATTACAATGAGCAGTTCTTC. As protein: CASSQDPAYYNEQFF.

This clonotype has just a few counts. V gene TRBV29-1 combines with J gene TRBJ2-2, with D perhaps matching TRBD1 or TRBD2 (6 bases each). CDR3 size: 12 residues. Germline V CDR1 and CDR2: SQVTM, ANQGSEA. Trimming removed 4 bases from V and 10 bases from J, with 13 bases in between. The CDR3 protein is CSVASEGEELFF. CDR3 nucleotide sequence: TGCAGCGTTGCTAGCGAGGGGGAGGAGCTGTTTTTT.

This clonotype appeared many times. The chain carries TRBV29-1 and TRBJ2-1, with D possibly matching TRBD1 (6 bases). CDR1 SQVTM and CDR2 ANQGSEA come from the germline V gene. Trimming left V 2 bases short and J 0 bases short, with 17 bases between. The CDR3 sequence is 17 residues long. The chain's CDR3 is CSVENSTGPSSYNEQFF. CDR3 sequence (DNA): TGCAGCGTTGAAAACTCGACAGGACCCAGCTCCTACAATGAGCAGTTCTTC.

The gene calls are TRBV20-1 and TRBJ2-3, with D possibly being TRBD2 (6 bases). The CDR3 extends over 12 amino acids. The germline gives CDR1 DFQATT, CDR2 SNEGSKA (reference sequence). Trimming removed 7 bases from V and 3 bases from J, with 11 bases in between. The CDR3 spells CSGHRETDTQYF. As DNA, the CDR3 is TGCAGTGGGCACCGGGAGACAGATACGCAGTATTTT.

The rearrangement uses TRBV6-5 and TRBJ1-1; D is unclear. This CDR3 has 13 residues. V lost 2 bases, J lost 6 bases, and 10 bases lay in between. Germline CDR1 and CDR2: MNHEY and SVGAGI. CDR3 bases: TGTGCCAGCAGTTACCGAGATGAGGCTGAAGCTTTCTTT. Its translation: CASSYRDEAEAFF.

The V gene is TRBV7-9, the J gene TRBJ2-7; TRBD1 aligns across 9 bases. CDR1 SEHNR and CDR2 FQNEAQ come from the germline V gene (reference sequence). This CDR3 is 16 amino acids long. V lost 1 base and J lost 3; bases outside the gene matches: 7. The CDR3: CASSLGGTGTGYEQYF. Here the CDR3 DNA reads TGTGCCAGCAGCTTAGGAGGGACAGGGACGGGCTACGAGCAGTACTTC.

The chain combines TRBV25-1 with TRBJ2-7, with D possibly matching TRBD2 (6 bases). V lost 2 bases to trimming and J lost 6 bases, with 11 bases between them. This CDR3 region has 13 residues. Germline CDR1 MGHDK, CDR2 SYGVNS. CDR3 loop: CASSEHPGVEQYF. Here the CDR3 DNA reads TGTGCCAGCAGTGAACACCCGGGGGTCGAGCAGTACTTC.

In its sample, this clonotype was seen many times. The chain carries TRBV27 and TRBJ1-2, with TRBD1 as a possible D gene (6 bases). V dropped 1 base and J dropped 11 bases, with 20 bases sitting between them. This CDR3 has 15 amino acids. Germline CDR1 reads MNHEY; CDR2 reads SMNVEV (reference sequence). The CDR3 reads CASSLLWGPGHNYTF. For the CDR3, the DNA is TGTGCCAGCAGTTTATTGTGGGGACCGGGACACAATTACACCTTC.

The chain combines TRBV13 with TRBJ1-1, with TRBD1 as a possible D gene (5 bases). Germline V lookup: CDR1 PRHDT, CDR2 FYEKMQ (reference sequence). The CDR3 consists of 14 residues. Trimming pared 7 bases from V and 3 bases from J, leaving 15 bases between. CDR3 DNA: TGTGCCAGCACCGAAAGCGGGGGATACACTGAAGCTTTCTTT. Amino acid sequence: CASTESGGYTEAFF.

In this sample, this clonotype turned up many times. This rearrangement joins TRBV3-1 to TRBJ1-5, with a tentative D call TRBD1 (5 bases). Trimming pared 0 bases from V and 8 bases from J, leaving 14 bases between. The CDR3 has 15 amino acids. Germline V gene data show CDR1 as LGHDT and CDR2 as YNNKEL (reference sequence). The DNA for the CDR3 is TGTGCCAGCAGCCAAGATAGTAGGGGTTTCAAGCCCCAGCATTTT. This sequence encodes CASSQDSRGFKPQHF. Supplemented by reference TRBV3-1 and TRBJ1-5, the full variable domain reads DTAVSQTPKYLVTQMGNDKSIKCEQNLGHDTMYWYKQDSKKFLKIMFSYNNKELIINETVPNRFSPKSPDKAHLNLHINSLELGDSAVYFCASSQDSRGFKPQHFGDGTRLSIL.

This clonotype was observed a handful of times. CDR3 DNA sequence: TGTGCCAGCAGCTTAGCGTTAGGACAGACCTACGAGCAGTACTTC. It specifies CASSLALGQTYEQYF. The chain uses TRBV7-8 and TRBJ2-7, with a possible D match to TRBD1 (6 bases). Trimming removed 0 bases at V and 2 bases at J, with 11 bases between. The CDR3 loop spans 15 amino acids. Germline CDR1 is SGHVS and CDR2 is FQNEAQ.

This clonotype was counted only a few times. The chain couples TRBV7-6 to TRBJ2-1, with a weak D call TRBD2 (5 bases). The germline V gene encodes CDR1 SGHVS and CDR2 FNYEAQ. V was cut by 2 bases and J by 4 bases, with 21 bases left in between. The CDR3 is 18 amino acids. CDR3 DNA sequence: TGTGCCAGCAGCTTATCGAGAACGGTTAGCGAGCTTTACAATGAGCAGTTCTTC. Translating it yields CASSLSRTVSELYNEQFF.

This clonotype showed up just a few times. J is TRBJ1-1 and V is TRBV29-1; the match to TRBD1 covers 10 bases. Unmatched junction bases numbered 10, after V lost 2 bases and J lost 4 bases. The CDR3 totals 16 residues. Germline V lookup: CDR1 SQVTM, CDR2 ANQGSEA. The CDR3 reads CSVEWVPGTGATEAFF. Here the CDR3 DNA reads TGCAGCGTTGAATGGGTCCCCGGGACAGGGGCCACTGAAGCTTTCTTT.

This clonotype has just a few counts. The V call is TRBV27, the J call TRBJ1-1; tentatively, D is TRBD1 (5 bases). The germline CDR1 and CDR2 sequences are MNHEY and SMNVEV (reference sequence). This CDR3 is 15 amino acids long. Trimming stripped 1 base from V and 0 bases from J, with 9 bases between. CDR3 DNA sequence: TGTGCCAGCAGTTTATGGGGGGGGGTGAACACTGAAGCTTTCTTT. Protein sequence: CASSLWGGVNTEAFF.

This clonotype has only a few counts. Here the CDR3 reads CASSQVEGGGFGYTF. Written as DNA, the CDR3 is TGTGCCAGCAGCCAAGTGGAGGGGGGGGGTTTTGGCTACACCTTC. The rearrangement links TRBV3-1 to TRBJ1-2, with a weak D call TRBD1 (6 bases). The CDR3 totals 15 residues. V lost 1 base to trimming and J lost 7 bases, with 16 bases between them. Germline V CDR1 and CDR2: LGHDT, YNNKEL (reference sequence). The entire variable domain, with the rest obtained from reference TRBV3-1 and TRBJ1-2, is as follows: DTAVSQTPKYLVTQMGNDKSIKCEQNLGHDTMYWYKQDSKKFLKIMFSYNNKELIINETVPNRFSPKSPDKAHLNLHINSLELGDSAVYFCASSQVEGGGFGYTFGSGTRLTVV.